The next 25 T cell receptor beta chains were all read from a single sample in a study of T-cell memory formation after mild COVID-19. TCRdb redid the calling of the 5' RACE reads with MiXCR, one entry per CDR3 protein. The table has approximately 180,000 distinct CDR3 sequences, 16% seen once; the top ten hold approximately 2.1%. The material sequenced was PBMCs or a T cell subset sorted from them (not recorded which). The receptors shown here come from an adult woman who had mild COVID-19 (a few samples of this study predate the infection). Cell type and time point are not known.

The CDR3 loop reads CASSPRFVEQYF. In DNA form, the CDR3 reads TGTGCCAGCAGCCCTAGATTCGTCGAGCAGTACTTC. The chain recombines TRBV7-9 with TRBJ2-7; D ambiguous. Trimming removed 5 bases from V and 6 bases from J, with 11 bases in between. Germline CDR1 SEHNR, CDR2 FQNEAQ (reference sequence). This CDR3 has 12 amino acids.

About this clonotype: The CDR3 ends on some other residue instead of the conserved phenylalanine or tryptophan, so this is likely a read error. It is unclear where the CDR3 begins or ends on the DNA, so no DNA is shown, and the CDR3 is as TCRdb lists it. V usage is TRBV21-1 and J usage is TRBJ2-1; TRBD1, the table's D call, lacks a check against the DNA. TRBV21-1 is annotated as a pseudogene. From its first to its last residue, the CDR3 has 14 amino acids. CDR3 sequence: CASSKGGWGVPLRV.

The CDR3 DNA reads TGTGCCAGCAGTTACGGGGTTGGGGAGACCCAGTACTTC. Encoded protein: CASSYGVGETQYF. This chain uses TRBV6-5 with TRBJ2-5, with D unresolved. Germline values: CDR1 MNHEY, CDR2 SVGAGI. The CDR3 runs to 13 residues. With 2 bases removed from V and 5 bases from J, the gap between germline ends came to 9 bases.

This clonotype occurred a few times. This rearrangement joins TRBV12-3 or TRBV12-4 to TRBJ2-2, with 9 bases that match TRBD2. Germline trimming cut 3 bases from V and 4 bases from J; bases unmatched to any gene: 6. The CDR3 is made up of 16 amino acids. This CDR3 reads CASSFGAGGSTGELFF. CDR3 coding DNA: TGTGCCAGCAGTTTTGGAGCGGGAGGCAGCACCGGGGAGCTGTTTTTT.

The chain combines TRBV11-3 with TRBJ2-7; D unresolved. Per germline, CDR1 SGHNT and CDR2 YENEEA. V was cut by 2 bases and J by 5 bases, with 7 bases left in between. The CDR3 extends over 12 amino acids. The CDR3 loop is CASSLNGDEQYF. In DNA form, the CDR3 reads TGTGCCAGCAGCTTAAATGGTGACGAGCAGTACTTC. Combining the CDR3 with reference TRBV11-3 and TRBJ2-7 gives the whole variable domain EAGVVQSPRYKIIEKKQPVAFWCNPISGHNTLYWYLQNLGQGPELLIRYENEEAVDDSQLPKDRFSAERLKGVDSTLKIQPAELGDSAVYLCASSLNGDEQYFGPGTRLTVT.

This clonotype was detected only a few times. This chain joins TRBV6-2 or TRBV6-3 and TRBJ2-7; 13 bases agree with TRBD2. Per the germline V gene, CDR1 is MNHEY and CDR2 is SVGEGT. This CDR3 comprises 13 residues. Trimming took 11 bases from V and 7 from J; bases not matched to a gene: 8. CDR3 coding DNA: TGTGCCGGGTCGGGACTAGCGGGATTGGAGCAGTACTTC. Translation gives CAGSGLAGLEQYF.

This clonotype has just a few counts. The chain's CDR3 is CASSLESGLNSPLHF. In nucleotides, the CDR3 is TGTGCCAGCAGCTTAGAAAGTGGGCTCAATTCACCCCTCCACTTT. The J gene is TRBJ1-6, the V gene TRBV11-2; D uncertain. CDR3 length: 15 amino acids. Per germline, CDR1 SGHAT and CDR2 FQNNGV. The V gene lost 0 bases and the J gene lost 7 bases, with 10 bases spanning the gap.

This clonotype was seen just once. The chain employs TRBV5-4 and TRBJ2-6, with D possibly TRBD1 on 5 matching bases. In germline, CDR1 is SGHNT, CDR2 YYREEE (reference sequence). This CDR3 is 14 amino acids long. V lost 3 bases to trimming and J lost 4 bases, with 8 bases between them. This CDR3 is CASSWGAGANVLTF. DNA of the CDR3: TGTGCCAGCAGCTGGGGCGCGGGGGCCAACGTCCTGACTTTC.

This clonotype showed up just a few times. The V and J genes are TRBV7-9 and TRBJ1-5, with D perhaps TRBD1 (6 bases). The CDR3 runs to 13 residues. CDR1 is SEHNR, CDR2 FQNEAQ, per germline (reference sequence). V was shortened by 5 bases and J by 9 bases, with 14 bases between the two germline ends. As DNA, the CDR3 is TGTGCCAGCAGCCGGGACAACCCAGGGCCCCAGCATTTT. Protein sequence: CASSRDNPGPQHF.

This clonotype was observed a few times. This chain connects TRBV12-3 or TRBV12-4 to TRBJ1-2; D is unclear. The V end was cut by 6 bases, the J end by 2 bases, with 7 bases between. CDR3 length equals 12 residues. The CDR3, as DNA: TGTGCCAGCAGCTTCATGAACTATGGCTACACCTTC. Translation gives CASSFMNYGYTF.

This clonotype was recorded a few times. The chain combines TRBV3-1 with TRBJ2-2; D is uncertain. Germline V gene sequence: CDR1 LGHDT, CDR2 YNNKEL (reference sequence). This CDR3 comprises 12 residues. The V end was cut by 4 bases, the J end by 4 bases, with 4 bases between. In DNA, the CDR3 is TGTGCCAGCAGCCCAAGCACCGGGGAGCTGTTTTTT. Protein product: CASSPSTGELFF.

This chain links TRBV5-1 with TRBJ1-2, with a tentative D call TRBD1 (6 bases). Trimming took 5 bases from V and 3 from J, leaving 11 bases between them. Germline lookup yields CDR1 SGHRS and CDR2 YFSETQ. CDR3 length equals 13 residues. CDR3 DNA: TGCGCCAGCAGTGAACAGGGTGACTATGGCTACACCTTC. Protein sequence: CASSEQGDYGYTF. The full variable domain, its missing parts supplied by reference TRBV5-1 and TRBJ1-2, is KAGVTQTPRYLIKTRGQQVTLSCSPISGHRSVSWYQQTPGQGLQFLFEYFSETQRNKGNFPGRFSGRQFSNSRSEMNVSTLELGDSALYLCASSEQGDYGYTFGSGTRLTVV.

As for this clonotype: Germline and junction disagree at one end, which may indicate a read error. V gene TRBV9 combines with J gene TRBJ2-7, with D possibly matching TRBD1 (6 bases). This CDR3 contains 14 residues. Looked up from germline, CDR1 is SGDLS and CDR2 is YYNGEE. This CDR3 is CASSVEGHSYEQHF. The CDR3 bases are TGTGCCAGCAGCGTAGAGGGACATTCCTACGAGCAGCACTTC.

This clonotype was detected a few times. This chain joins TRBV30 and TRBJ2-6; D is ambiguous. The germline V and J ends were trimmed by 4 bases and 1 base, with 14 bases remaining between them. The CDR3 contains 16 residues. Germline V gene lookup returns CDR1 GTSNPN and CDR2 SVGIG (reference sequence). DNA for the CDR3: TGTGCCTGGACCGCCGGTTATCCTTCTGGGGCCAACGTCCTGACTTTC. Translated, it gives CAWTAGYPSGANVLTF.

The genes are TRBV5-1 and TRBJ2-2, with 12 bases fitting TRBD2. The germline gives CDR1 SGHRS, CDR2 YFSETQ. CDR3 length: 16 amino acids. Trimming cost V 6 bases and J 2 bases; bases outside gene matches: 5. The CDR3 spells CASKGLAGHNTGELFF. The CDR3 DNA is TGCGCCAGCAAGGGACTAGCGGGTCATAACACCGGGGAGCTGTTTTTT.

This rearrangement joins TRBV2 to TRBJ2-2; unclear D gene. V lost 4 bases, J lost 2 bases, and 5 bases lay in between. The CDR3 extends over 13 amino acids. Germline values: CDR1 SNHLY, CDR2 FYNNEI. The CDR3 loop is CASSAQNTGELFF. CDR3 in DNA: TGTGCCAGCAGTGCCCAAAACACCGGGGAGCTGTTTTTT.

The V call is TRBV19, the J call TRBJ1-2; D is unclear. Germline CDR1 LNHDA, CDR2 SQIVND (reference sequence). The CDR3 loop spans 14 amino acids. V was cut by 5 bases and J by 4 bases, with 14 bases left in between. The CDR3: CASSLGPSTYGYTF. The CDR3 region has the DNA TGTGCCAGTAGTCTGGGCCCATCAACCTATGGCTACACCTTC.

This clonotype was observed a handful of times. The V and J genes are TRBV10-3 and TRBJ1-5, with D possibly TRBD1 on 6 matching bases. CDR3 length: 13 amino acids. The V gene lost 3 bases and the J gene lost 11 bases, with 14 bases spanning the gap. CDR1 is ENHRY, CDR2 SYGVKD, per germline. CDR3 sequence reads: CAISEYREGAQHF. In DNA form, the CDR3 reads TGTGCCATCAGTGAATACAGGGAAGGGGCCCAGCATTTT.

The chain employs TRBV2 and TRBJ2-7; D is possibly TRBD1 (6 bases). CDR1 is SNHLY, CDR2 FYNNEI, per germline. This CDR3 region has 14 residues. Trimming removed 7 bases from V and 0 bases from J, with 13 bases in between. CDR3 protein: CASKQARGSYEQYF. CDR3 nucleotides: TGTGCCAGCAAGCAAGCCAGGGGCTCCTACGAGCAGTACTTC.

This clonotype turned up a few times. CDR3 nucleotide sequence: TGTGCCAGCAGCCAAGAGACCCGGGGGACTGAAGCTTTCTTT. Its protein is CASSQETRGTEAFF. This sequence joins TRBV3-1 and TRBJ1-1, with D possibly being TRBD1 (5 bases). Looked up from germline, CDR1 is LGHDT and CDR2 is YNNKEL (reference sequence). V lost 0 bases, J lost 5 bases, and 10 bases lay in between. The CDR3 loop spans 14 amino acids.

There are many counts of this clonotype. The chain has TRBV12-3 or TRBV12-4 and TRBJ2-7; 8 nucleotides line up with TRBD1. This CDR3 contains 12 residues. Trimming at V came to 5 bases and at J to 6 bases, leaving 3 bases not matched to a gene. The CDR3 coding sequence is TGTGCCAGCAGTCACACAGGGGGCGAGCAGTACTTC. Translated: CASSHTGGEQYF.

The rearrangement uses TRBV5-5 and TRBJ2-1; D not certain. Germline V gene lookup returns CDR1 SGHKS and CDR2 YYEKEE (reference sequence). CDR3 size: 13 residues. Trimming took 6 bases from V and 12 from J, leaving 19 bases between them. In nucleotides, the CDR3 is TGTGCCAGCACCTTTGGACCCGAAAAGAGGCAGTTCTTC. It encodes CASTFGPEKRQFF.

This clonotype was recorded a few times. The CDR3 is CASSAPGQHYGYTF. The CDR3 coding sequence is TGCGCCAGCAGCGCTCCGGGACAGCACTATGGCTACACCTTC. The gene calls are TRBV4-1 and TRBJ1-2, with 7 bases aligning to TRBD1. V lost 5 bases to trimming and J lost 3 bases; unmatched junction nucleotides: 6. CDR1 is MGHRA, CDR2 YSYEKL, per germline. This CDR3 spans 14 amino acids.

This clonotype appeared a few times. This rearrangement joins TRBV24-1 to TRBJ2-1; 14 bases are shared with TRBD2. J gave up 8 bases and V 3 bases, and 14 bases lay outside the gene matches. Germline values: CDR1 KGHDR, CDR2 SFDVKD. The CDR3 length is 19 residues. The CDR3 DNA sequence: TGTGCCACCAGTGATCTTATAACGGGGACTAGCGGGAGTAAGGATGAGCAGTTCTTC. This codes for CATSDLITGTSGSKDEQFF.

The chain recombines TRBV5-1 with TRBJ2-1; 11 nucleotides agree with TRBD2. The CDR3 extends over 16 amino acids. Germline V gives CDR1 SGHRS, CDR2 YFSETQ. The ends lost 4 bases at V and 6 bases at J; junction bases unmatched: 9. The DNA for the CDR3 is TGCGCCAGCAGCCCTATTACTAGCGGGGGTTTCAATGAGCAGTTCTTC. It specifies CASSPITSGGFNEQFF.